In this sample, the clone carrying this T cell receptor (beta chain) turned up a few times. Its antigen is currently unknown. Just one base apart from a much larger clone, this may be a read error. The library was built from about 370 ng RNA with molecular barcoded adaptors for alpha/delta and beta/gamma chains. TCRdb re-called the reads through MiXCR, storing one row per CDR3 protein. The sample shows about 39,000 distinct CDR3 sequences, over 11% of them seen only once. Sampling of bone marrow took place during active disease in every patient. This entry comes from a study of read filtering for tumor transcriptome and immune sequencing. Whole-study context: Transcriptome libraries were built from DNase-treated RNA. Per sample, TCR-region reads ranged about 4 to 10.27 million by IR-seq, 85 to 1273 by RNA-seq.

Deletions cut 3 bases from V and 6 bases from J, with 10 bases between. The CDR3 runs 12 residues. Germline V gene sequence: CDR1 GTSNPN, CDR2 SVGIG (reference sequence). Study outcomes and limitations: In IR-seq, single-read clonotypes were about 81.9% of clonotypes but approximately 3.5% of reads.

The clonotype was recovered from a donor at least 40 years old with multiple myeloma. The rearrangement uses TRBV30 and TRBJ2-3; D remains unclear. The sample was a population of CD138-negative cells sorted from bone marrow. The CDR3 sequence: CAWSAAADTQYF. As DNA, the CDR3 is TGTGCCTGGAGCGCCGCGGCGGATACGCAGTATTTT.